In this sample, the clone carrying this T cell receptor beta chain turned up a few times. The method was immunoSEQ multiplex PCR; TCRdb's version includes in-frame clones alone and lacks a portion of them. The data hold about 93,000 clones, with roughly 94% observed a single time. This entry comes from a study of OX40 agonist ivuxolimab in advanced cancers. This sequence was found in an adult with an advanced solid tumor such as melanoma, head and neck, liver or kidney cancer. The sequences come from CD4+ or CD8+ T cells sorted from blood, collected in a trial of the OX40 agonist ivuxolimab.

The DNA of the CDR3 is TGTGCCAGTAGCCTCACAGGGGCCTACGAGCAGTACTTC. This codes for CASSLTGAYEQYF. V usage is TRBV19 and J usage is TRBJ2-7; 7 bases match TRBD1. The CDR3 has 13 residues. J lost 2 bases, V lost 6 bases, and 4 bases had no gene match. The V gene's germline CDR1 is LNHDA and CDR2 SQIVND (reference sequence).